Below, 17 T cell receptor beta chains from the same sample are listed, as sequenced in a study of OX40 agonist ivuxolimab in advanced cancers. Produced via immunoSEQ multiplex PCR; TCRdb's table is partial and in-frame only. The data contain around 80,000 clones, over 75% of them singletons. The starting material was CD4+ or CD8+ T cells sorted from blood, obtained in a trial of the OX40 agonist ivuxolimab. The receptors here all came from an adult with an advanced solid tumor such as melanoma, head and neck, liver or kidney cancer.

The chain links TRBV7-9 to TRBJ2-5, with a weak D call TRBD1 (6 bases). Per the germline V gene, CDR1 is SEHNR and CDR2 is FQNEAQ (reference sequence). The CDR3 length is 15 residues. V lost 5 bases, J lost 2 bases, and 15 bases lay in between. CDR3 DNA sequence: TGTGCCAGCAGCACCCGAAACAGGGAGCAAGAGACCCAGTACTTC. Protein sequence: CASSTRNREQETQYF.

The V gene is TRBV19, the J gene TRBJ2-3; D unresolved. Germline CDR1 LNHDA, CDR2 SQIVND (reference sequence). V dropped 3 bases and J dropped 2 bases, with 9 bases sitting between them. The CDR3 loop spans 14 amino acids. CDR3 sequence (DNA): TGTGCCAGTAGTATCCGGCTGTTCACAGATACGCAGTATTTT. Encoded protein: CASSIRLFTDTQYF.

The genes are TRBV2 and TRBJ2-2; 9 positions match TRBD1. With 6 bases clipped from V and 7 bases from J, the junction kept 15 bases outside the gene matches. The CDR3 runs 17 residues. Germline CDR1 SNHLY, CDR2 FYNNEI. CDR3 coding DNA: TGTGCCAGCAGGGGATTAGGACAGGGGAAGTATATCGGGGAGCTGTTTTTT. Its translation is CASRGLGQGKYIGELFF.

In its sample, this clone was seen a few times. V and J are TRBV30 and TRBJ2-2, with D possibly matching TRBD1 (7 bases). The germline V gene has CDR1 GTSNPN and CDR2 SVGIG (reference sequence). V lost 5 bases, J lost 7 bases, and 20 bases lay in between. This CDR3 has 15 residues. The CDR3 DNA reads TGTGCCTGGGATTCGACAGGGAAAGCGGGCGGGGAGCTGTTTTTT. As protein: CAWDSTGKAGGELFF.

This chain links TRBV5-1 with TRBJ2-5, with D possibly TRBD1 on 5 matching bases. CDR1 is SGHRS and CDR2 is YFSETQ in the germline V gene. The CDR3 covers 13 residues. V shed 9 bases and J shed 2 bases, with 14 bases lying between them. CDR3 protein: CATRRTGQETQYF. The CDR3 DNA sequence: TGCGCCACCCGGCGAACAGGTCAAGAGACCCAGTACTTC.

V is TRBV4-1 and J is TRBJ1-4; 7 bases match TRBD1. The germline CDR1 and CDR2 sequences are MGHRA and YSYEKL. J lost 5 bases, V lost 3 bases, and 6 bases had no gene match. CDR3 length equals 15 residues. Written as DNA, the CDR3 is TGCGCCAGCAGCCATACGGGACAGACAAATGAAAAACTGTTTTTT. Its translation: CASSHTGQTNEKLFF.

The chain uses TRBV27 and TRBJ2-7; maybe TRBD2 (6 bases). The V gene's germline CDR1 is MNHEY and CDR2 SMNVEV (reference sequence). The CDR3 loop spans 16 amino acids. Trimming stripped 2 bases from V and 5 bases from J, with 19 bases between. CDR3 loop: CASSLAGPRVPDEQYF. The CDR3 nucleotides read TGTGCCAGCAGTTTAGCGGGACCCCGAGTTCCAGACGAGCAGTACTTC.

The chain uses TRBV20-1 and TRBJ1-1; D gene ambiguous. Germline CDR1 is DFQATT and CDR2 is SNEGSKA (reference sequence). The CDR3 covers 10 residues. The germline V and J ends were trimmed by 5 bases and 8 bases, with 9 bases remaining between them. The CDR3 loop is CSALRREAFF. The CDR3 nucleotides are TGCAGTGCTCTCCGTAGGGAAGCTTTCTTT.

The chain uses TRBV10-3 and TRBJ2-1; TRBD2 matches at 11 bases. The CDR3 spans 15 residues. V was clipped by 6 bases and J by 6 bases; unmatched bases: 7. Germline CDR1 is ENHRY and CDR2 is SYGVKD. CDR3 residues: CAIRSSGLAVNEQFF. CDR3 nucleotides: TGTGCCATCAGATCCTCGGGACTAGCGGTCAATGAGCAGTTCTTC.

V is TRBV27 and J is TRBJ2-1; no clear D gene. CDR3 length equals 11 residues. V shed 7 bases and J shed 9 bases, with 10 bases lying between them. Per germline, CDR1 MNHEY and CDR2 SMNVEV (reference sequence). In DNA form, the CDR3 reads TGTGCCAGCATTAAGGGTGGTGAGCAGTTCTTC. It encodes CASIKGGEQFF.

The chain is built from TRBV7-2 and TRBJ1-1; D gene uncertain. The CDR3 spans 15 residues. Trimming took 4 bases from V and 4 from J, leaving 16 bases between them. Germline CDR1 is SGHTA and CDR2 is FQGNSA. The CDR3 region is CASSSPGSRGTEAFF. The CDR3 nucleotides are TGTGCCAGCAGCTCCCCGGGGTCGAGAGGCACTGAAGCTTTCTTT.

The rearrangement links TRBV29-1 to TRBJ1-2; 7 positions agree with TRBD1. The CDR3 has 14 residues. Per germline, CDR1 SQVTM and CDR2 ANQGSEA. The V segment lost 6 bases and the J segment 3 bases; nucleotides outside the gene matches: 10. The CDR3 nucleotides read TGCAGCGTGCACACGACAGGGCCGTACTATGGCTACACCTTC. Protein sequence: CSVHTTGPYYGYTF.

CDR3 in DNA: TGTGCCAGTAGTATAGGAGGGAGGGCCCCTTGGTCTGGGGCCAACGTCCTGACTTTC. It codes for CASSIGGRAPWSGANVLTF. The V call is TRBV19, the J call TRBJ2-6; TRBD2 matches 7 bases. The CDR3 consists of 19 residues. The ends lost 1 base at V and 1 base at J; junction bases unmatched: 10. The germline gives CDR1 LNHDA, CDR2 SQIVND (reference sequence).

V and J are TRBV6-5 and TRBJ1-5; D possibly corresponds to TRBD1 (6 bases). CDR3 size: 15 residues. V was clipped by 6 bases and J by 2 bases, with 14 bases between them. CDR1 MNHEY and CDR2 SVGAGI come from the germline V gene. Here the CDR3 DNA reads TGTGCCAGCAGCAACAGGGATAGGGGCAATCAGCCCCAGCATTTT. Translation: CASSNRDRGNQPQHF.

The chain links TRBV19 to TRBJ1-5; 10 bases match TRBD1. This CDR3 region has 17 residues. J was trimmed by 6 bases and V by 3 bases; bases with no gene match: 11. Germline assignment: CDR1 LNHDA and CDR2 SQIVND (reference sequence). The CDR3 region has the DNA TGTGCCAGTAGTATTCGACAGGGGGCGAGGGTTAGTCAGCCCCAGCATTTT. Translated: CASSIRQGARVSQPQHF.

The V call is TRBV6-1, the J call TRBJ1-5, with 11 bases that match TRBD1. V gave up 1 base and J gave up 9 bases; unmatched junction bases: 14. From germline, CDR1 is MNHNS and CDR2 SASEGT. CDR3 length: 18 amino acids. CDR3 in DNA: TGTGCCAGCAGTGAAGAGGACAGGGGGCTGGGGTATCATGGGCCCCAGCATTTT. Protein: CASSEEDRGLGYHGPQHF.

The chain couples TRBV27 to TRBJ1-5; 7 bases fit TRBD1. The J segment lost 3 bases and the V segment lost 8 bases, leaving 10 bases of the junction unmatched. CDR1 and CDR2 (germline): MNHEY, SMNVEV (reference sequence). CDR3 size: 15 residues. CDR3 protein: CASAILQGSNQPQHF. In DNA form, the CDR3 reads TGTGCCAGCGCCATTTTACAGGGGTCCAATCAGCCCCAGCATTTT.